This is a list of T cell receptor beta chains from one sample in a study of blood T cells in healthy people across ages. A single record per CDR3 protein comes from TCRdb applying MiXCR to the 5' RACE reads. The data show about 780,000 distinct CDR3 sequences, around half seen once. The material sequenced was blood. These receptors originate from a man older than 75 in good health. CDR3s include the opening cysteine and the closing phenylalanine or tryptophan. The order of the fields is V gene, D gene, clone size, J gene, CDR3 DNA, CDR3 protein. D genes are given only for firm matches. Clone size is shown for a subset of rows, as once, few, many or a class of expanded clone.

V gene: TRBV20-1
D gene: NA
clone size: NA
J gene: TRBJ1-5
CDR3 DNA: TGCAGTGCTAGTATGAACAGGGAGGGTTACGATCAGCCCCAGCATTTT
CDR3 protein: CSASMNREGYDQPQHF

V gene: TRBV5-1
D gene: TRBD1
clone size: NA
J gene: TRBJ2-5
CDR3 DNA: TGCGCCAGCAGGGATGGGACAGGGGGCATCCAAGAGACCCAGTACTTC
CDR3 protein: CASRDGTGGIQETQYF

V gene: TRBV7-3
D gene: NA
clone size: NA
J gene: TRBJ2-3
CDR3 DNA: TGTGCCAGCAGCTTTGAGGGAGCGTCGTTAGATGCGCAGTATTTT
CDR3 protein: CASSFEGASLDAQYF

V gene: TRBV29-1
D gene: NA
clone size: many
J gene: TRBJ2-7
CDR3 DNA: TGCAGCGTCGGACATTTCGGTAACGAGCAGTACTTC
CDR3 protein: CSVGHFGNEQYF

V gene: TRBV7-9
D gene: TRBD1
clone size: NA
J gene: TRBJ2-2
CDR3 DNA: TGTGCCAGCAGCTTTTCTACAGGGGGTCTGAAGGAGCTGTTTTTT
CDR3 protein: CASSFSTGGLKELFF

V gene: TRBV12-3/TRBV12-4
D gene: TRBD1
clone size: NA
J gene: TRBJ2-1
CDR3 DNA: TGTGCCAGCAGTCACGCCGGGACAGGGGGCGATGAGCAGTTCTTC
CDR3 protein: CASSHAGTGGDEQFF

V gene: TRBV30
D gene: NA
clone size: NA
J gene: TRBJ1-1
CDR3 DNA: TGTGCCTTCTGGGACACTGAAGCTTTCTTT
CDR3 protein: CAFWDTEAFF

V gene: TRBV6-6
D gene: NA
clone size: NA
J gene: TRBJ2-6
CDR3 DNA: TGTGCCAGCAGCAATGCAGGGTTCGGGGCCAACGTCCTGACTTTC
CDR3 protein: CASSNAGFGANVLTF

V gene: TRBV7-3
D gene: NA
clone size: few
J gene: TRBJ2-1
CDR3 DNA: TGTGCCAGCAGCTTAAACTTGGGTGAGCAGTTCTTC
CDR3 protein: CASSLNLGEQFF

V gene: TRBV27
D gene: TRBD1
clone size: NA
J gene: TRBJ2-7
CDR3 DNA: TGTGCCAGCAGTTCCCACCGGGACAGAAAATACGAGCAGTACTTC
CDR3 protein: CASSSHRDRKYEQYF

V gene: TRBV5-1
D gene: NA
clone size: NA
J gene: TRBJ2-2
CDR3 DNA: TGCGCCAGCAGCTCCACAGGGGCGGGGACCGGGGAGCTGTTTTTT
CDR3 protein: CASSSTGAGTGELFF

V gene: TRBV7-2
D gene: NA
clone size: few
J gene: TRBJ1-4
CDR3 DNA: TGTGCCAGCAGCTTAGGGGCAGGCCTAGGTGAAAAACTGTTTTTT
CDR3 protein: CASSLGAGLGEKLFF

V gene: TRBV30
D gene: TRBD2
clone size: NA
J gene: TRBJ2-1
CDR3 DNA: TGTGCCTGGAGAGGAGCGGGGGCCTACAATGAGCAGTTCTTC
CDR3 protein: CAWRGAGAYNEQFF

V gene: TRBV7-6
D gene: NA
clone size: few
J gene: TRBJ2-7
CDR3 DNA: TGTGCCAGCAGCTTAGCGCTCCTAGGGTCCTACAATGAGCAGTACTTC
CDR3 protein: CASSLALLGSYNEQYF

V gene: TRBV12-3/TRBV12-4
D gene: TRBD1
clone size: NA
J gene: TRBJ2-7
CDR3 DNA: TGTGCCAGCAGCCGGACGAGACAGGGGGCATACGAGCAGTACTTC
CDR3 protein: CASSRTRQGAYEQYF

V gene: TRBV25-1
D gene: TRBD2
clone size: many
J gene: TRBJ2-5
CDR3 DNA: TGTGCCAGCAGGGGTTGGACTAGCGGGAAAGAGACCCAGTACTTC
CDR3 protein: CASRGWTSGKETQYF

V gene: TRBV28
D gene: NA
clone size: NA
J gene: TRBJ2-5
CDR3 DNA: TGTGCCAGCAGGGGGATCGGGGGTAAACAAGAGACCCAGTACTTC
CDR3 protein: CASRGIGGKQETQYF